This entry describes one T cell receptor (beta chain). Which antigen it targets is not known. No qualities accompany the bases; no much larger clone lies one base away. These data come from a study of cytomegalovirus exposure and HLA in healthy donors (dated by TCRdb to about 2017). Study-level background: An earlier analysis of approximately 640 of the donors reported more than 250 Gb of sequence data and 117 million unique TCR beta sequences from 150 million to 200 million T cells. In the later analysis, no new phenotypic data were used to find candidate immune exposures; instead, reliance was placed on TCR beta sequences and their occurrence across donors. Along with the 666-subject first cohort, a separate validation cohort of around 120 different subjects was used. The genetic ancestry cluster associated with self-reported Caucasian donors included 70% to 85% of the 300 to 400 genotyped donors. Because of strong linkage in the cohort, 4 to 6 DR-DQ haplotypes were treated as single units for association and clustering. Among 300 to 450 genotyped donors of the cohort, an average of approximately 230,000 unique TCR beta nucleotide sequences were sequenced per donor, roughly 18% of them non-productive. The number of donors typed differed by locus, with about 629-640 for A, B, C, DRB1 and DQB1, around 500 for DQA1, approximately 580 for DPA1, and roughly 450 for DPB1. The study used immunosequencing to profile the T cell repertoires of hundreds of subjects and linked those repertoires to cytomegalovirus serostatus. Every discovery cohort repertoire had been produced on one sequencing platform. Around 300 gigabases of sequencing data and tens of millions of unique TCR sequences were included in an early release covering roughly 600 HLA-typed donors. In a later genetic analysis, genome-wide SNP genotypes for about three fifths of the 666 donors were used, and that subset was treated as a discovery cohort. In a later analysis, previously published TCR beta repertoires from several hundred donors were re-analyzed and high-resolution HLA genotyping was added so that TCR occurrence patterns could be studied. To decide whether each TCR beta V gene segment behaved as functional or pseudogenic, an earlier analysis of fewer than 750 of the donors relied on high-throughput TCR beta sequencing. Alongside the repertoire data, information on donor age, sex, ethnicity and CMV serostatus was compiled. Class I and class II HLA loci were covered by the typing at four-digit resolution. To predict cytomegalovirus infection status, the study combined high-throughput TCR immunosequencing, statistical association of individual TCRs with disease status, and machine learning. The study aimed to test whether signatures of past pathogen exposure could be identified by cataloging public T cell receptors. The paper as a whole reports these results and caveats: A cluster of highly shared sequence variants was judged likely to be a technical artifact of the sequencing pipeline. According to a later analysis, most CMV-associated TCR beta chains appeared to be HLA-restricted, and the HLA associations seemed to be driven largely by CMV exposure. Because counts were too low, 15 to 20 rarely observed V segments, including chromosome 9 orphons, were excluded from the earlier analysis of some 590 of the donors. Broadly in line with IMGT annotations, most TCR beta V segments showed up in productive rearrangements about 90% or about 30% of the time in an earlier analysis of about 500 of the donors. Some IMGT-functional V segments, including TRBV6-2 and TRBV6-3, could not be told apart with the 87-base-pair reads, so those segments were excluded. A further reported finding was that TCR beta sequences accurately predicted the HLA-A and HLA-B alleles for most subjects in the first cohort. Compared with equally common non-associated chains, HLA-associated TCR beta chains in a later analysis were more clonally expanded and had lower generation probabilities. This cohort had only TCR beta chains sequenced, and the lack of alpha or paired-chain data limited which features could be detected. In a later analysis, the rate of TCR association differed among HLA loci, with DRB1 alleles having the most associated TCRs and HLA-C alleles having the fewest. V-gene and J-gene trimming of TCR beta chains was associated with a missense DCLRE1C variant in a later genetic analysis, and the association was replicated in an independent cohort. A later genetic analysis reported fewer N-insertions in productive TCRs among donors in an Asian-associated ancestry cluster than the 666-donor mean. Roughly uniform sequencing depth across donors was assumed in presence/absence analyses, although this assumption may not hold. In a later analysis, several top co-occurrence clusters were reported to appear linked to parvovirus B19, influenza, CMV and Epstein-Barr virus. In vitro tests confirmed that a few of the cytomegalovirus-associated TCR beta chains recognize cytomegalovirus antigens. Because HLA typing was unavailable for some donors at each locus, only the typed subset was used in association tests. For the cohort, immune exposure information was limited to CMV serostatus. Most TCR sequences were seen in very few donors, while some public TCRs were found in many individuals. Strong co-occurrence of HLA alleles, especially DR and DQ, made assigning TCR associations to individual alleles difficult. Cytomegalovirus status was reported to be diagnosed by the classifier with high specificity and sensitivity in both the original and validation cohorts. It was suggested by the authors that the approach could potentially be generalized to other disease states and immunological phenotypes. A later analysis associated 16,951 TCR beta sequences with specific HLA alleles at a false discovery rate of 0.05. Correlated functional status among segregating V segments might reflect linkage disequilibrium, but an unknown experimental factor could not be ruled out. In the study, around 150 TCR beta chains were listed as associated with cytomegalovirus.

Spanning cysteine to phenylalanine, the CDR3 consists of 15 amino acids. The retained sequence is limited to the CDR3, 45 bases, with the frame set at the first base. Clipping removes 4 bases from V and 7 bases from J, with 11 as the unmatched junction base count. CDR1 and CDR2 were assigned from the germline V gene (reference sequence) as SGHNT and YYREEE. Library prep was done by the immunoSEQ multiplex PCR assay. For the multiplex PCR, a mixture combining 60 forward primers for TCR Vbeta segments and 13 reverse primers for TCR Jbeta segments was used. Amplification of the CDR3 region of rearranged TCR beta genes was performed with a multiplex PCR assay on genomic DNA. The Illumina HiSeq System was used to sequence the amplified TCR beta libraries as 87-base-pair reads. As for how the authors treated the data: A later analysis tallied around 80 million unique TCR beta chains across the 660 or so repertoires, and approximately 9.9 million of those chains were shared by two or more donors. To remove PCR and sequencing errors, raw reads were error-corrected and collapsed into unique sequences using a nearest-neighbor algorithm that merged closely related sequences. Alignment of CDR3 sequences to IMGT reference sequences was used to assign V, D and J gene segments. For a sequence to be retained, at least a six-nucleotide match to both a V gene segment and a J gene segment was required. Rearrangements were called productive when the CDR3 lacked stop codons and stayed in frame with V and J; all others were non-productive. CDR3 was defined by IMGT convention, running from the second conserved V-encoded cysteine to the conserved J-encoded phenylalanine. The earlier analysis of some 580 of the donors excluded any sequence lacking an unambiguous match to a single V gene segment. An earlier analysis of several hundred of the donors classified V segments as functional when productive rearrangements were above 56.7% and as segregating when the standard deviation between donors was above 5%. A statistical classification framework was developed to diagnose cytomegalovirus status using the catalog of TCR beta chain sequences. In a later analysis, TCR nucleotide sequences were compared against IMGT/GENE-DB human TR gene sequences so that V and J genes could be assigned. A later analysis assigned CDR3 sequences and most-parsimonious VDJ recombination scenarios with the TCRdist pipeline. A later analysis defined each TCR beta chain by its CDR3 amino acid sequence plus V-gene family, and excluded reads lacking a unique V-gene family. In a later analysis, 450 to 600 highly shared, low-generation-probability nucleotide sequences were removed to address suspected cross-contamination and a sequencing artifact. A later analysis calculated a clonal expansion index for each public chain from normalized within-repertoire ranks of inferred template counts. Generation probabilities in a later analysis came from a VDJ recombination model fitted to out-of-frame rearrangements, and those results were checked against IGoR. In a later analysis, hypergeometric tests were used to score TCR-TCR, TCR-HLA and TCR-CMV co-occurrence, with a repertoire-size bias correction applied to TCR pairs. False discovery rates were estimated in a later analysis by permuting HLA or CMV assignments 20 times. In a later analysis, co-occurring TCRs were grouped with DBSCAN, and TCRdist sequence similarity was added when clustering was performed within HLA-allele-positive subsets. Repertoires with fewer than 30,000 or more than 120,000 public chains were left out of co-occurrence clustering, as were about 5 repertoires with anomalous nucleotide sharing. TCRdb retrieved this table from immuneACCESS and kept in-frame rearrangements only. Not all clones are present; in checked studies, unresolved V genes account for under half, and no reason is known for the remainder. That table is the source of V, J and clone size, and D and trimming were worked out from the DNA. Recorded for this sample are 95,000 to 150,000 clones; 75% to 90% of them occurred a single time. Of the sample, more than 2% falls within the top ten clones.

The cohort was made up of around 720 healthy bone marrow donors. At the time of sampling, all cohort members were nominally healthy, though unrecorded immune exposures were likely present. The donor was CMV seronegative and was included in the group of 352 seronegative cohort members. Every donor gave a peripheral blood sample, and the peripheral blood mononuclear cells from that sample were used for TCR beta sequencing. Genomic DNA extraction from the blood cell samples was performed with the Qiagen DNeasy Blood Extraction Kit. Material: PBMCs. This sequence originates from a man aged 25-45 years in good health and CMV-seronegative. The sequence links TRBV5-4 to TRBJ2-3, with 8 middle bases fitting TRBD2. The nucleotides read TGTGCCAGCAGCCCTGGGGGACTAGTGTCGAATACGCAGTATTTT. The translation is CASSPGGLVSNTQYF.